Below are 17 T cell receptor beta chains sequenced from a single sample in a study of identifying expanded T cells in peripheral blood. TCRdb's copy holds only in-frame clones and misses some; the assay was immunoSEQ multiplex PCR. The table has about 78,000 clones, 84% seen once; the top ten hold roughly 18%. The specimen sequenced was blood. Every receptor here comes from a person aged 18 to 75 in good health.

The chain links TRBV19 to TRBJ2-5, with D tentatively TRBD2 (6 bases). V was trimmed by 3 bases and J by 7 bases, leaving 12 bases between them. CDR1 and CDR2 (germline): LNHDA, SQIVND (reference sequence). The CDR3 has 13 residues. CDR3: CASSIGEAGTQYF. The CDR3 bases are TGTGCCAGTAGTATTGGGGAGGCGGGGACCCAGTACTTC.

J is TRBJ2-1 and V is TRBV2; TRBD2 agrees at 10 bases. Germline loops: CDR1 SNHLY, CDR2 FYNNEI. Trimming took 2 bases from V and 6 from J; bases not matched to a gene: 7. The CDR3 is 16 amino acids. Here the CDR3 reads CASSEQGLALINEQFF. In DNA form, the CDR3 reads TGTGCCAGCAGTGAACAGGGACTAGCGCTGATCAATGAGCAGTTCTTC.

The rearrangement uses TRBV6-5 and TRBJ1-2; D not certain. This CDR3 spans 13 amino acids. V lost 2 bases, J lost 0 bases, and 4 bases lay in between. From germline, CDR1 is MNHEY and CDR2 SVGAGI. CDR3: CASSYDANYGYTF. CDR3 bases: TGTGCCAGCAGTTACGACGCTAACTATGGCTACACCTTC.

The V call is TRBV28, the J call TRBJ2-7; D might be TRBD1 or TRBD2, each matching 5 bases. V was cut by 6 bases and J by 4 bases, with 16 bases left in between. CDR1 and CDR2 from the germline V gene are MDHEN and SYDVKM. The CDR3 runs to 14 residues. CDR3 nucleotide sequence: TGTGCCAGCAGCCCCTATGAGGGGCAATACGAGCAGTACTTC. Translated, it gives CASSPYEGQYEQYF.

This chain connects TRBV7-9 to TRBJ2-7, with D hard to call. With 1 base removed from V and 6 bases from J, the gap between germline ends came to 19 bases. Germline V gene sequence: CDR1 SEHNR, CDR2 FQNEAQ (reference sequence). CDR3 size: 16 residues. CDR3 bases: TGTGCCAGCAGCTTAGGGGAAGTCATCCCAGCAGGCGAGCAGTACTTC. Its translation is CASSLGEVIPAGEQYF.

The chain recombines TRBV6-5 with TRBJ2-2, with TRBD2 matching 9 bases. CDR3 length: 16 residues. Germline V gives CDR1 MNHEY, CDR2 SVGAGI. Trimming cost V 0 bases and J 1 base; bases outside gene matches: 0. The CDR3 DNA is TGTGCCAGCAGTTACTCTAGCGGGAGGAACACCGGGGAGCTGTTTTTT. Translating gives CASSYSSGRNTGELFF.

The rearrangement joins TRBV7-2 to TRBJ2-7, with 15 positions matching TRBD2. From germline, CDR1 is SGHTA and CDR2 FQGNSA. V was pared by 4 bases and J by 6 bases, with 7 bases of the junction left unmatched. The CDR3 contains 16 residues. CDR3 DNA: TGTGCCAGCAGCTCCGTTGGACTAGCGGGAGGGCCCGAGCAGTACTTC. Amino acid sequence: CASSSVGLAGGPEQYF.

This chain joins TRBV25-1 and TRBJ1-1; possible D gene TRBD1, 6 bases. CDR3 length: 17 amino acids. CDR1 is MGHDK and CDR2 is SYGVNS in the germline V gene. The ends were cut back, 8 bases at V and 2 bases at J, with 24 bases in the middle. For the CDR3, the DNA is TGTGCCAGCTCCGGGACAACGGGACGGGTGACCAACACTGAAGCTTTCTTT. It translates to CASSGTTGRVTNTEAFF.

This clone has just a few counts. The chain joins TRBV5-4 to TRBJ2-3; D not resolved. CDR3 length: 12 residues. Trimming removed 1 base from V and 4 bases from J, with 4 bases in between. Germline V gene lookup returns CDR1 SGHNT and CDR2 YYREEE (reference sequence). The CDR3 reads CASSLPADTQYF. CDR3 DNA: TGTGCCAGCAGCTTGCCCGCAGATACGCAGTATTTT. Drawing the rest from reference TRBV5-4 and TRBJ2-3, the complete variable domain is ETGVTQSPTHLIKTRGQQVTLRCSSQSGHNTVSWYQQALGQGPQFIFQYYREEENGRGNFPPRFSGLQFPNYSSELNVNALELDDSALYLCASSLPADTQYFGPGTRLTVL.

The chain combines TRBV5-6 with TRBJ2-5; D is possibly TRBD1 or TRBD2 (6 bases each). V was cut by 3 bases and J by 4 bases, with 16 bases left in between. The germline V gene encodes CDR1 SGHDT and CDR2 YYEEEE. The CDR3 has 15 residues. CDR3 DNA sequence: TGTGCCAGCAGCTCCCTCCTAGAGGGGGGAGAGACCCAGTACTTC. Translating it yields CASSSLLEGGETQYF.

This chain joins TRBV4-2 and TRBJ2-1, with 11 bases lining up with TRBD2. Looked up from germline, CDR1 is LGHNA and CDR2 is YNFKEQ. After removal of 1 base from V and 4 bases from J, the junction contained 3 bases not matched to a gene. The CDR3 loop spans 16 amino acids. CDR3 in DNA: TGTGCCAGCAGCCAAGCCGGGACTAGCGGATACAATGAGCAGTTCTTC. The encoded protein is CASSQAGTSGYNEQFF.

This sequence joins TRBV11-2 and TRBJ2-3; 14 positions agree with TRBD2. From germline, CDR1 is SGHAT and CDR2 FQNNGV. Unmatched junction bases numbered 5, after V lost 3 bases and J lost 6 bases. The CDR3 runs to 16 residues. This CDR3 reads CASSFRTSGRSDTQYF. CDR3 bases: TGTGCCAGCAGCTTCAGGACTAGCGGGAGGTCGGATACGCAGTATTTT.

The CDR3 loop is CASRGPGTKNYEQYF. The CDR3 nucleotides read TGTGCCAGCAGGGGCCCCGGGACGAAGAACTACGAGCAGTACTTC. J is TRBJ2-7 and V is TRBV6-6, with D possibly called TRBD1 or TRBD2 (5 bases each). The V and J ends lost 6 bases and 3 bases respectively, with 18 bases between them. Germline CDR1 and CDR2: MNHNY and SVGAGI (reference sequence). The CDR3 totals 15 residues.

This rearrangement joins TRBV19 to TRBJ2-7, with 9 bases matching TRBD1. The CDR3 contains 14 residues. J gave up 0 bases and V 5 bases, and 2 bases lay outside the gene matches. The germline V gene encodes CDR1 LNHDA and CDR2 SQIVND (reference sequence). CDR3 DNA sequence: TGTGCCAGTAGTCGGGACAGGGTCTCCTACGAGCAGTACTTC. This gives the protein CASSRDRVSYEQYF.

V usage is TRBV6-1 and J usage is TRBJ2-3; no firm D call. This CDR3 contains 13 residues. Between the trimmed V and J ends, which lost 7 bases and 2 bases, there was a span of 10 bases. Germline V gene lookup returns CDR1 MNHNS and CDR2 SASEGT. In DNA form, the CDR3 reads TGTGCCAGCACCCCACTGAACACAGATACGCAGTATTTT. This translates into CASTPLNTDTQYF.

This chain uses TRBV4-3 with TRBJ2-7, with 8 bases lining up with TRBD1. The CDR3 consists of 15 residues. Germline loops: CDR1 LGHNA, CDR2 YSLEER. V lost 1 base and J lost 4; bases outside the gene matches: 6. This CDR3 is CASSQGQGPGYEQYF. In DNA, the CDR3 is TGCGCCAGCAGCCAAGGACAGGGGCCGGGGTACGAGCAGTACTTC.

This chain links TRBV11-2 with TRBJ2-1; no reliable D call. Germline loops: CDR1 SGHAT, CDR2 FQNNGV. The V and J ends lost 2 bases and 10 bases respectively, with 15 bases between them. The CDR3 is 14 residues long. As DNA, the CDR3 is TGTGCCAGCAGCTTAAATTCGGCCCCCCTCGAGCAGTTCTTC. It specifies CASSLNSAPLEQFF.